The 21 T cell receptor beta chains in this list originate from one sample, sequenced in a study of cytomegalovirus exposure and HLA in healthy donors (dated by TCRdb to 2016 to 2017). Libraries were built with the immunoSEQ multiplex PCR assay. A mixture of 60 forward primers for TCR Vbeta segments and 13 reverse primers for TCR Jbeta segments was used in the multiplex PCR. TCRdb limited this immuneACCESS table to in-frame rearrangements with V and J called. A share of clones is missing; checked studies link under half to unresolved V genes, and the rest is unexplained. Across this sample there are some 180,000 clones, with roughly 67% seen only once. Roughly 5.2% of the sample is in the top ten clones. Sequenced: PBMCs. Every receptor here comes from a woman aged 18-29 years in good health and CMV-seropositive.

The chain employs TRBV11-2 and TRBJ1-3; perhaps TRBD1 as D (5 bases). Germline CDR1 reads SGHAT; CDR2 reads FQNNGV. V was clipped by 1 base and J by 4 bases, with 14 bases between them. The CDR3 is 16 residues long. CDR3 residues: CASSLGAGIDGNTIYF. The CDR3 nucleotides are TGTGCCAGCAGCTTAGGTGCAGGGATTGACGGAAACACCATATATTTT.

The rearrangement uses TRBV2 and TRBJ1-4; D uncertain. The CDR3 sequence is 13 residues long. CDR1 is SNHLY and CDR2 is FYNNEI in the germline V gene. Trimming removed 4 bases from V and 4 bases from J, with 7 bases in between. The CDR3: CASSASYNEKLFF. DNA for the CDR3: TGTGCCAGCAGTGCCAGTTATAATGAAAAACTGTTTTTT.

The CDR3 DNA is TGTGCCAGCAGCGCTTCTAGCGGGGGAGGGACCGGGGAGCTGTTTTTT. It specifies CASSASSGGGTGELFF. This chain connects TRBV9 to TRBJ2-2; 10 positions agree with TRBD2. Trimming at V came to 3 bases and at J to 5 bases, leaving 7 bases not matched to a gene. Germline V lookup: CDR1 SGDLS, CDR2 YYNGEE. The CDR3 is 16 amino acids.

This chain joins TRBV27 and TRBJ2-1, with D perhaps matching TRBD2 (5 bases). Trimming shortened V by 5 bases and J by 7 bases, and 12 bases separated the two germline ends. Germline CDR1 and CDR2: MNHEY and SMNVEV (reference sequence). This CDR3 has 13 residues. The CDR3 DNA reads TGTGCCAGCAGTCCGAATAGCGCTAATGAGCAGTTCTTC. As protein: CASSPNSANEQFF.

The V and J genes are TRBV7-2 and TRBJ1-4; D is possibly TRBD1 (6 bases). The CDR3 consists of 14 residues. Germline V gene sequence: CDR1 SGHTA, CDR2 FQGNSA. Trimming cost V 3 bases and J 8 bases, with 13 bases left between them. The CDR3 DNA is TGTGCCAGCAGCTTGTGGGATGGGGGCGAAAAACTGTTTTTT. Protein: CASSLWDGGEKLFF.

V usage is TRBV21-1 and J usage is TRBJ2-3; no DNA check was done on the table's D call, TRBD1. TRBV21-1 is labeled a pseudogene. The CDR3 extends over 14 amino acids. The CDR3 DNA is TGTGCCAGCAGCAAATGGGACAACACAGATACGCAGTATTTT. Residues: CASSKWDNTDTQYF.

The rearrangement links TRBV27 to TRBJ2-7; 11 bases line up with TRBD1. The CDR3 extends over 14 amino acids. CDR1 is MNHEY, CDR2 SMNVEV, per germline (reference sequence). The trim removed 5 bases at V and 5 bases at J, leaving 5 bases unmatched. CDR3 coding DNA: TGTGCCAGCAGTCCCTCGGACAGGGGGCACGAGCAGTACTTC. Translating gives CASSPSDRGHEQYF.

This chain joins TRBV6-6 and TRBJ2-7, with TRBD2 identical over 9 bases. V trimming: 7 bases; J trimming: 7 bases; junction bases outside the gene matches: 11. The V gene's germline CDR1 is MNHNY and CDR2 SVGAGI (reference sequence). The CDR3 runs 14 residues. DNA for the CDR3: TGTGCCAGCACTCAAGCTAGCGGGGCCGGGGAGCAGTACTTC. This sequence encodes CASTQASGAGEQYF.

The chain joins TRBV28 to TRBJ2-2; 7 nucleotides match TRBD2. Germline values: CDR1 MDHEN, CDR2 SYDVKM. The length of the CDR3 is 14 residues. V lost 3 bases to trimming and J lost 6 bases; unmatched junction nucleotides: 4. CDR3 in amino acids: CASSFGGVAGELFF. The CDR3 coding sequence is TGTGCCAGCAGTTTTGGGGGGGTTGCCGGGGAGCTGTTTTTT.

V usage is TRBV5-8 and J usage is TRBJ2-4, with 8 bases that match TRBD1. With 4 bases clipped from V and 8 bases from J, the junction kept 8 bases outside the gene matches. Germline loops: CDR1 SGHTS, CDR2 YDEGEE. This CDR3 contains 14 residues. The DNA of the CDR3 is TGTGCCAGCAGCCCCGGACAGGGTACAGACATTCAGTACTTC. Encoded protein: CASSPGQGTDIQYF.

For the CDR3, the DNA is TGCAGCGTGGGGGACTCCCTCTCCTACGAGCAGTACTTC. This sequence encodes CSVGDSLSYEQYF. This rearrangement joins TRBV29-1 to TRBJ2-7, with TRBD2 as a possible D gene (6 bases). Trimming removed 6 bases from V and 0 bases from J, with 12 bases in between. Germline values: CDR1 SQVTM, CDR2 ANQGSEA. This CDR3 has 13 amino acids.

The genes are TRBV4-3 and TRBJ2-2; possible D gene TRBD2, 5 bases. The ends were cut back, 0 bases at V and 3 bases at J, with 11 bases in the middle. CDR1 and CDR2 from the germline V gene are LGHNA and YSLEER. The CDR3 covers 16 residues. CDR3 protein: CASSQDHRGYTGELFF. The CDR3 DNA reads as TGCGCCAGCAGCCAAGACCATCGGGGATACACCGGGGAGCTGTTTTTT.

This clone came up once. In the same sample, other DNA sequences code for this CDR3. The chain joins TRBV30 to TRBJ1-5; 11 nucleotides align to TRBD1. In germline, CDR1 is GTSNPN, CDR2 SVGIG (reference sequence). Unmatched junction bases numbered 5, after V lost 2 bases and J lost 2 bases. The CDR3 runs to 16 residues. The CDR3, as DNA: TGTGCCTGGAGTATACGGACAGGGGGCCGCAATCAGCCCCAGCATTTT. This encodes CAWSIRTGGRNQPQHF. The whole variable domain, remainder taken from reference TRBV30 and TRBJ1-5, is SQTIHQWPATLVQPVGSPLSLECTVEGTSNPNLYWYRQAAGRGLQLLFYSVGIGQISSEVPQNLSASRPQDRQFILSSKKLLLSDSGFYLCAWSIRTGGRNQPQHFGDGTRLSIL.

V gene TRBV6-1 combines with J gene TRBJ1-6, with a weak D call TRBD1 (6 bases). Per the germline V gene, CDR1 is MNHNS and CDR2 is SASEGT. The V end was cut by 3 bases, the J end by 10 bases, with 22 bases between. The CDR3 loop spans 17 amino acids. In nucleotides, the CDR3 is TGTGCCAGCAGTGAGGCACCGGGACAACTGGACCTATCACCCCTCCACTTT. Its translation is CASSEAPGQLDLSPLHF.

The genes are TRBV28 and TRBJ2-3, with 11 positions matching TRBD1. Per germline, CDR1 MDHEN and CDR2 SYDVKM. With V trimmed by 2 bases and J by 3 bases, 10 bases remained unmatched. This CDR3 region has 18 residues. The CDR3 loop is CASSLAPGQGEGTDTQYF. DNA of the CDR3: TGTGCCAGCAGTTTAGCCCCGGGACAGGGGGAAGGAACAGATACGCAGTATTTT.

The J gene is TRBJ2-3, the V gene TRBV14; 16 nucleotides agree with TRBD2. This CDR3 has 17 residues. Germline-derived CDR1 and CDR2 are SGHDN and FVKESK. Trimming cost V 6 bases and J 6 bases; bases outside gene matches: 9. CDR3 loop: CASRPHSGLAGGDTQYF. CDR3 nucleotide sequence: TGTGCCAGCAGACCACACTCGGGACTAGCGGGGGGGGATACGCAGTATTTT.

The chain couples TRBV6-6 to TRBJ1-1; TRBD1 matches at 8 bases. CDR3 size: 15 residues. V trimming: 2 bases; J trimming: 0 bases; junction bases outside the gene matches: 2. CDR1 MNHNY and CDR2 SVGAGI come from the germline V gene (reference sequence). The chain's CDR3 is CASSYRQGMNTEAFF. As DNA, the CDR3 is TGTGCCAGCAGTTACCGACAGGGGATGAACACTGAAGCTTTCTTT.

V gene TRBV5-8 combines with J gene TRBJ1-5; 12 bases agree with TRBD1. The CDR3 length is 15 residues. CDR1 and CDR2 from the germline V gene are SGHTS and YDEGEE. The V gene end was trimmed by 3 bases and the J gene end by 7 bases; junction bases not matched to a gene: 5. CDR3 nucleotide sequence: TGTGCCAGCAGCTCGGGACAGGGGGCGGTACAGCCCCAGCATTTT. It specifies CASSSGQGAVQPQHF.

The chain joins TRBV9 to TRBJ1-1; 7 bases map to TRBD1. J was trimmed by 6 bases and V by 3 bases; bases with no gene match: 2. Germline CDR1 reads SGDLS; CDR2 reads YYNGEE. This CDR3 comprises 12 residues. CDR3 protein: CASSGQGSEAFF. The CDR3 DNA is TGTGCCAGCAGCGGACAGGGCTCTGAAGCTTTCTTT.

The genes are TRBV4-2 and TRBJ2-7; possible D gene TRBD2, 5 bases. This CDR3 spans 15 amino acids. Germline V CDR1 and CDR2: LGHNA, YNFKEQ. V was cut by 1 base and J by 3 bases, with 13 bases left in between. This CDR3 is CASSQASEGFYEQYF. The CDR3 DNA reads as TGTGCCAGCAGCCAAGCCTCCGAGGGCTTCTACGAGCAGTACTTC.

The rearrangement uses TRBV9 and TRBJ1-6; possibly TRBD1 for D (5 bases). From germline, CDR1 is SGDLS and CDR2 YYNGEE. V lost 2 bases to trimming and J lost 6 bases, with 9 bases between them. The CDR3 length is 14 residues. CDR3 sequence: CASSVQGGNSPLHF. The CDR3 DNA reads as TGTGCCAGCAGCGTCCAGGGAGGTAATTCACCCCTCCACTTT.